This TCR beta chain stems from a study of T cell responses to AZD1222 COVID-19 vaccine. Whole-study results and caveats: All repertoire sampling was performed exclusively after the peak T cell response. Per reports, nearly half of all spike-specific TCRs target regions that are unmutated in variants. Vaccine-related CD4 TCRs covered spike, predominating at 160-218 and 743-854. Two AZD1222 administrations were followed by greater Spike-specific TCR breadth and depth.

With regard to this clone: Antigen: not known.

The CDR3 has 14 residues. The V end lost 5 bases, the J end lost 7 bases, and 15 bases lay between the germline ends. Germline V lookup: CDR1 MDHEN, CDR2 SYDVKM. Using immunoSEQ multiplex PCR, the repertoire was profiled, and TCRdb retains in-frame clones only, with some absent. The sample lists tens of thousands of clones, 86% occurring once. The TCR originated in an adult in good health. The sample in question was peripheral blood, obtained on day 0 of AZD1222 vaccination. This rearrangement joins TRBV28 to TRBJ1-5, with D tentatively TRBD1 (5 bases). The DNA for the CDR3 is TGTGCCAGCAGTCGCAGTCAGGGAGGACAGCCCCAGCATTTT. Translation gives CASSRSQGGQPQHF.